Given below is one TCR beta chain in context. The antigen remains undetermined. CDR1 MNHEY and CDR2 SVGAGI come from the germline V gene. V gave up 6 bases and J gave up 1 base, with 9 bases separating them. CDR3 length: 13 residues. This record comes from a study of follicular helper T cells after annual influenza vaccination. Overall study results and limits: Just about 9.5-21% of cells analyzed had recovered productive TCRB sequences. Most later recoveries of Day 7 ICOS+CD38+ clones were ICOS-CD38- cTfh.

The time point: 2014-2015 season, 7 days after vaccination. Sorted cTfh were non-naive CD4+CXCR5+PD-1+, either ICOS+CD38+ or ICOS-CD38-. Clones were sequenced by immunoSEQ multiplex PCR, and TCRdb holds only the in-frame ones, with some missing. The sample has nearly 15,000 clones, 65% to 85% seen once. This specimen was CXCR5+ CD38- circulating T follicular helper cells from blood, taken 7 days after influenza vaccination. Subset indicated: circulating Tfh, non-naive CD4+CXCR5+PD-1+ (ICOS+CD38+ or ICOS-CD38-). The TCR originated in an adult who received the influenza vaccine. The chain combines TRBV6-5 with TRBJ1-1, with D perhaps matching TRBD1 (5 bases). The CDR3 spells CASSRGGNTEAFF. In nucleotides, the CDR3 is TGTGCCAGCAGCCGGGGGGGGAACACTGAAGCTTTCTTT.